The 15 T cell receptor beta chains below come from one sample, sequenced in a study of technical replicates of blood from a handful of donors. Only in-frame clones appear in the TCRdb table, and some are missing; sequencing was by immunoSEQ multiplex PCR. This sample has 70,000 to 85,000 clones; about 97% occur once, and the top ten carry approximately 0.18%. The sample taken for sequencing was T cells isolated from PBMCs. Receptors were obtained from a human donor in good health.

The rearrangement joins TRBV6-6 to TRBJ2-7; D uncertain. Germline values: CDR1 MNHNY, CDR2 SVGAGI (reference sequence). V lost 0 bases and J lost 6, with 15 bases in between. CDR3 length equals 15 residues. CDR3 sequence: CASSYSRYPLGEQYF. The CDR3 DNA reads TGTGCCAGCAGTTACTCGCGGTACCCCCTCGGCGAGCAGTACTTC.

The CDR3 DNA reads TGTGCCAGCAGCCGAATGGACACGGAAGGCTACGAGCAGTACTTC. Its translation: CASSRMDTEGYEQYF. V usage is TRBV5-4 and J usage is TRBJ2-7; a possible D gene is TRBD1 (5 bases). The V gene's germline CDR1 is SGHNT and CDR2 YYREEE (reference sequence). CDR3 length equals 15 residues. Deletions cut 4 bases from V and 3 bases from J, with 17 bases between.

The chain combines TRBV5-1 with TRBJ2-7; possibly TRBD1 for D (5 bases). Per the germline V gene, CDR1 is SGHRS and CDR2 is YFSETQ. The CDR3 is 13 amino acids. The V gene lost 2 bases and the J gene lost 4 bases, with 10 bases spanning the gap. The CDR3 region is CASSFSGNYEQYF. The CDR3 DNA sequence: TGCGCCAGCAGCTTTTCAGGGAATTACGAGCAGTACTTC. The full variable domain, its missing parts supplied by reference TRBV5-1 and TRBJ2-7, is KAGVTQTPRYLIKTRGQQVTLSCSPISGHRSVSWYQQTPGQGLQFLFEYFSETQRNKGNFPGRFSGRQFSNSRSEMNVSTLELGDSALYLCASSFSGNYEQYFGPGTRLTVT.

This chain connects TRBV4-1 to TRBJ2-4; a weak D match, TRBD2 (5 bases). In germline, CDR1 is MGHRA, CDR2 YSYEKL. The CDR3 totals 17 residues. V lost 5 bases to trimming and J lost 2 bases, with 19 bases between them. CDR3 in amino acids: CASSNRLLPQTKNIQYF. DNA for the CDR3: TGCGCCAGCAGCAACCGACTACTCCCTCAAACCAAAAACATTCAGTACTTC.

This chain's CDR3 is CASSVASGKGETQYF. The CDR3 DNA follows: TGTGCCAGCAGTGTAGCTAGCGGGAAGGGGGAGACCCAGTACTTC. The chain couples TRBV2 to TRBJ2-5; 9 bases match TRBD2. Trimming removed 4 bases from V and 5 bases from J; junction bases left unmatched: 8. The CDR3 length is 15 residues. Germline V gene data show CDR1 as SNHLY and CDR2 as FYNNEI.

The chain links TRBV2 to TRBJ1-4; 8 nucleotides match TRBD1. This CDR3 is 18 amino acids long. Germline CDR1 and CDR2: SNHLY and FYNNEI. The V and J ends lost 3 bases and 0 bases, in that order; junction bases with no gene match: 9. The CDR3 DNA reads as TGTGCCAGCAGTGAGGCGGACAGGGCTTTCGCAACTAATGAAAAACTGTTTTTT. It codes for CASSEADRAFATNEKLFF.

The chain uses TRBV19 and TRBJ1-5; TRBD1 aligns across 8 bases. The junction had 5 bases not matched to a gene; V was cut back by 4 bases and J by 6 bases. CDR1 is LNHDA and CDR2 is SQIVND in the germline V gene (reference sequence). The CDR3 contains 14 residues. The CDR3 protein is CASSTQGASQPQHF. As DNA, the CDR3 is TGTGCCAGTAGTACCCAGGGGGCGAGTCAGCCCCAGCATTTT.

The V and J genes are TRBV27 and TRBJ2-7, with D possibly being TRBD2 (7 bases). CDR1 is MNHEY, CDR2 SMNVEV, per germline (reference sequence). V was shortened by 0 bases and J by 2 bases, with 11 bases between the two germline ends. This CDR3 has 15 residues. DNA for the CDR3: TGTGCCAGCAGTTTATCGGGGAGGGGGGCCTACGAGCAGTACTTC. Translated: CASSLSGRGAYEQYF.

The chain carries TRBV28 and TRBJ2-5; 8 nucleotides match TRBD1. The CDR3 sequence is 14 residues long. CDR1 is MDHEN and CDR2 is SYDVKM in the germline V gene. With V trimmed by 4 bases and J by 7 bases, 8 bases remained unmatched. This CDR3 reads CASSSDREGGTQYF. CDR3 sequence (DNA): TGTGCCAGCAGTTCGGACAGGGAAGGAGGGACCCAGTACTTC.

The V and J genes are TRBV5-6 and TRBJ1-5; 9 bases agree with TRBD1. The germline V gene encodes CDR1 SGHDT and CDR2 YYEEEE. V lost 0 bases and J lost 4; bases outside the gene matches: 5. The CDR3 covers 16 residues. CDR3 nucleotide sequence: TGTGCCAGCAGCTTGGGGGGACAGGGAATAAATCAGCCCCAGCATTTT. It translates to CASSLGGQGINQPQHF.

CDR3 bases: TGTGCCAGCAGCCCAGGGGTCGGGGCGCACACTGAAGCTTTCTTT. Protein sequence: CASSPGVGAHTEAFF. The chain employs TRBV13 and TRBJ1-1; D is possibly TRBD1 (6 bases). Germline CDR1 reads PRHDT; CDR2 reads FYEKMQ (reference sequence). The CDR3 length is 15 residues. The V end lost 5 bases, the J end lost 3 bases, and 16 bases lay between the germline ends.

This chain links TRBV6-5 with TRBJ2-1; TRBD1 is a possible D gene (5 bases). The V gene's germline CDR1 is MNHEY and CDR2 SVGAGI. This CDR3 is built from 15 residues. The germline V and J ends were trimmed by 1 base and 4 bases, with 11 bases remaining between them. The CDR3 DNA follows: TGTGCCAGCAGTTACTTCCAGGGTGGATACAATGAGCAGTTCTTC. This translates into CASSYFQGGYNEQFF.

The V call is TRBV7-9, the J call TRBJ2-1; 9 nucleotides match TRBD1. The trim removed 1 base at V and 15 bases at J, leaving 1 base unmatched. The CDR3 loop spans 11 amino acids. CDR1 SEHNR and CDR2 FQNEAQ come from the germline V gene (reference sequence). DNA of the CDR3: TGTGCCAGCAGCTTAGGGACAGGGGTGTTCTTC. Translated: CASSLGTGVFF.

Only one count was recorded for this clone. The rearrangement links TRBV5-1 to TRBJ2-7, with 12 bases identical to TRBD2. The CDR3 consists of 16 residues. From germline, CDR1 is SGHRS and CDR2 YFSETQ. The junction had 2 bases not matched to a gene; V was cut back by 0 bases and J by 1 base. The CDR3 here is CASSLALAGGSYEQYF. CDR3 sequence (DNA): TGCGCCAGCAGCTTGGCGCTAGCGGGAGGGTCCTACGAGCAGTACTTC.

The chain is built from TRBV5-1 and TRBJ2-3; 10 bases line up with TRBD1. The V and J ends lost 4 bases and 3 bases, in that order; junction bases with no gene match: 11. This CDR3 is 17 amino acids long. Germline values: CDR1 SGHRS, CDR2 YFSETQ. CDR3: CASSPPSTGGRTDTQYF. CDR3 DNA sequence: TGCGCCAGCAGCCCTCCTTCGACAGGGGGCAGAACAGATACGCAGTATTTT.